This T cell receptor (beta chain) stems from a study of early T cells in non-severe SARS-CoV-2 infection. Study-level information: Alpha and beta chains were unpaired, from unsorted whole-blood bulk RNA. General study results and limits: The matching step, a VDJdb search, favored anti-spike CD8 responses and missed private and CD4 specificities.

After removal of 1 base from V and 2 bases from J, the junction contained 6 bases not matched to a gene. The CDR3 loop spans 15 amino acids. The germline V gene has CDR1 DFQATT and CDR2 SNEGSKA (reference sequence). Individual cDNA molecules received unique molecular identifiers during library preparation. MiXCR, applied by TCRdb to the 5' RACE reads, yields one record per CDR3 protein. The sample has tens of thousands of distinct CDR3 sequences; 10% to 15% are singletons. Of note for this clonotype: Its antigen is not known.

The sample consisted of whole blood. This receptor was identified in an adult who was a healthcare worker with PCR-confirmed SARS-CoV-2 infection or an uninfected control (not recorded which). V gene TRBV20-1 combines with J gene TRBJ2-3; TRBD2 matches at 7 bases. For the CDR3, the DNA is TGCAGTGCTAGAGGTTTACGGGAGGCCACAGATACGCAGTATTTT. Its translation is CSARGLREATDTQYF.